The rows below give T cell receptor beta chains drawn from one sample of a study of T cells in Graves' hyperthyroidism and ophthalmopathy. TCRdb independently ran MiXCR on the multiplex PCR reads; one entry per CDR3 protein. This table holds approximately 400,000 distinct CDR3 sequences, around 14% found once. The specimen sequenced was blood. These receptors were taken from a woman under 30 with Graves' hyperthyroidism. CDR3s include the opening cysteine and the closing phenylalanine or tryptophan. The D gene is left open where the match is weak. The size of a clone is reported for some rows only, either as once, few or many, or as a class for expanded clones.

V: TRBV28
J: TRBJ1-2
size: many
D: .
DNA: TGTGCCAGCAGTTCCCAGGGCGGGACAAGAGGCTACACCTTC
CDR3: CASSSQGGTRGYTF

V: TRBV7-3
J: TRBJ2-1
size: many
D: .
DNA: TGTGCCAGCAGGTATACTAGAAACTCTGAGCAGTTCTTC
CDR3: CASRYTRNSEQFF

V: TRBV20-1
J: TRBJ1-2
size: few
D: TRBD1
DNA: TGCAGTGCTAGGACAGGGGAAGGACTCGGCTACACCTTC
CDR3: CSARTGEGLGYTF

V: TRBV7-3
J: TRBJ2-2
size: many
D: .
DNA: TGTGCCAGCAGCTTAAGGCCTGACAACACCGGGGAGCTGTTTTTT
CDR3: CASSLRPDNTGELFF

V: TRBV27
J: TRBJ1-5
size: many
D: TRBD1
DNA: TGTGCCAGCAGTCCCGCGGGACAGATAGGCAATCAGCCCCAGCATTTT
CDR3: CASSPAGQIGNQPQHF

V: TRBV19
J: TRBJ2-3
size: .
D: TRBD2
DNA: TGTGCCAGTAGACGAGGACTAGCGGGAGGCACAGATACGCAGTATTTT
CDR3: CASRRGLAGGTDTQYF

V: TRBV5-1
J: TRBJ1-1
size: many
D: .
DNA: TGCGCCAGCAGCTTGGCCTCTCAGGGTTGGGACACTGAAGCTTTCTTT
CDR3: CASSLASQGWDTEAFF

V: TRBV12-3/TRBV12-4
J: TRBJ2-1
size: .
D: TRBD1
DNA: TGTGCCAGCAGTTTTAGGGGGCCGTCCTACAATGAGCAGTTCTTC
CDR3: CASSFRGPSYNEQFF

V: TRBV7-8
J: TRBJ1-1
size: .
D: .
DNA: TGTGCCAGCAGCAGCCGTTACCCGACCGAGGAAGCTTTCTTT
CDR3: CASSSRYPTEEAFF

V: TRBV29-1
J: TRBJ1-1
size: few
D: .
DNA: TGCAGCGTTGTCGGGGGTGCCGAGGTTTGGACTGAAGCTTTCTTT
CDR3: CSVVGGAEVWTEAFF

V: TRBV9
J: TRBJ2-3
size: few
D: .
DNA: TGTGCCAGCAGCGTAGCAACAGGAGGGGACACAGATACGCAGTATTTT
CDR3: CASSVATGGDTDTQYF

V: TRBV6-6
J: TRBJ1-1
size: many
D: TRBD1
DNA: TGTGCCAGCAGTTACTCAAGCGGGACAGGGTCGACTGAAGCTTTCTTT
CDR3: CASSYSSGTGSTEAFF

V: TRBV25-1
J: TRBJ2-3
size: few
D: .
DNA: TGTGCCAGCAGTGATTGGGGGGGGCAAAAAGATACGCAGTATTTT
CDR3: CASSDWGGQKDTQYF

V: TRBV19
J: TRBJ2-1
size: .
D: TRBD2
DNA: TGTGCCAGTAGTGCCACACCCGGGACTAGCTTGGAGCAGTTCTTC
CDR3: CASSATPGTSLEQFF

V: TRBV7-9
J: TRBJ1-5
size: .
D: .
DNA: TGTGCCAGCAGTGTGGACAGCCGTACATGGCCCCAGCATTTT
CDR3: CASSVDSRTWPQHF

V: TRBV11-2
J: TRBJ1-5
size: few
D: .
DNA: TGTGCCAGCAGCTTAGGGACTAGGGACAATCAGCCCCAGCATTTT
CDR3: CASSLGTRDNQPQHF

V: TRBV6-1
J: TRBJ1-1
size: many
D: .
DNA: TGTGCCAGCAGACTCAACTCGAACACTGAAGCTTTCTTT
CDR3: CASRLNSNTEAFF

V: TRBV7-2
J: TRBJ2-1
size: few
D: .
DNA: TGTGCCAGCAGCTTATACCAGAGCTCCTACAATGAGCAGTTCTTC
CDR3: CASSLYQSSYNEQFF

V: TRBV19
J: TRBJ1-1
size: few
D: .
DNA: TGTGCCAGTAGTTCACCCCGGAACAGGGTAGAGGATGGTGAAGCTTTCTTT
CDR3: CASSSPRNRVEDGEAFF

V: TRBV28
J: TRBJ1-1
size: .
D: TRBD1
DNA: TGTGCCGCCTCAGGGACAGGGGGCCGTAGGACTGAAGCTTTCTTT
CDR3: CAASGTGGRRTEAFF

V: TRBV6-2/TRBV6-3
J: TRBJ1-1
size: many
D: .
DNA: TGTGCCAGCACCGGACGGGGGGTGAACACTGAAGCTTTCTTT
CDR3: CASTGRGVNTEAFF

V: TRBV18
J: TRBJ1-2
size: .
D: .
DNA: TGTGCCAGCTCACCGAGCCCGGGGGGAGGTGGCTACACCTTC
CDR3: CASSPSPGGGGYTF

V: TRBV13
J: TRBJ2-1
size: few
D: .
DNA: TGTGCCGGAGCACTCAGCTCCTACAATGAGCAGTTCTTC
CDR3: CAGALSSYNEQFF

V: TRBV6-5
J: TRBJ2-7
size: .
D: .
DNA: TGTGCCAGCAGTTATGGACGGCTCAGTTTACCAGGGGACTACGAGCAGTACTTC
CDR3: CASSYGRLSLPGDYEQYF

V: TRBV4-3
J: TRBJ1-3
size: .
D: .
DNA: TGCGCCAGCAGCCAAGCCGGGACACCGACTCTCGGCACCATATATTTT
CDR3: CASSQAGTPTLGTIYF

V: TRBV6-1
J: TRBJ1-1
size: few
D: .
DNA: TGTGCCAGCACCCCAACAGAGAACACTGAAGCTTTCTTT
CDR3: CASTPTENTEAFF

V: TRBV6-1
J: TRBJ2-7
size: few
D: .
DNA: TGTGCCAGCAGTACTCAGCCATTCTACGAGCAGTACTTC
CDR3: CASSTQPFYEQYF

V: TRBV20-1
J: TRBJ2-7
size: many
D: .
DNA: TGCAGTGCTCCAAAGGGGGCGGGGACGAGCTCCTACGAGCAGTACTTC
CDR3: CSAPKGAGTSSYEQYF

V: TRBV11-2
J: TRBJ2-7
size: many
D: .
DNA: TGTGCCAGCAGCTTAGCACTTAGAGCATACGAGCAGTACTTC
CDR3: CASSLALRAYEQYF

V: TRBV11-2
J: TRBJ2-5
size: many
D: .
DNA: TGTGCCAGCAGCTTGGGCCGGGGGCGGGAGACCCAGTACTTC
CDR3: CASSLGRGRETQYF

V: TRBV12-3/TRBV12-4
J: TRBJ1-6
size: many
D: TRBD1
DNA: TGTGCCACCTCGACAGGGGGAAGCTCACCCCTCCACTTT
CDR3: CATSTGGSSPLHF

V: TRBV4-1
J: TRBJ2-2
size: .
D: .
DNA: TGCGCCAGCAGCCAAGATCTCCGCGGATTGAGCACCGGGGAGCTGTTTTTT
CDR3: CASSQDLRGLSTGELFF

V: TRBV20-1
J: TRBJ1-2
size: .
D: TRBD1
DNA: TGCAGTGCCCACGCTGACAGGGCTCCCCACTATGGCTACACCTTC
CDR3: CSAHADRAPHYGYTF

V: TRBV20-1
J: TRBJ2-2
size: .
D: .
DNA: TGCAGTGCTAGAGTAGAAGGGAACACCGAGGAGCTGTTTTTT
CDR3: CSARVEGNTEELFF

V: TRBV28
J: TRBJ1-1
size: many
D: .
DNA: TGTGCCAGCAGTTACATTGGTATTGAAGCTTTCTTT
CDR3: CASSYIGIEAFF

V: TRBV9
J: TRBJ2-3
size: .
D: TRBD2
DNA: TGTGCCAGCAGCACTAGCGGCGGGTCAGATACGCAGTATTTT
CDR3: CASSTSGGSDTQYF

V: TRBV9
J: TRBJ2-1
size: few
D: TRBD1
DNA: TGTGCCAGCAGCGTAGGGGGACAGTCCTACAATGAGCAGTTCTTC
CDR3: CASSVGGQSYNEQFF

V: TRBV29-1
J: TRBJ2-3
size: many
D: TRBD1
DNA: TGCAGCGTAGAAAAAGGGGGCCCTGGCACAGATACGCAGTATTTT
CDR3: CSVEKGGPGTDTQYF

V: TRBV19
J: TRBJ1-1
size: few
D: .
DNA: TGTGCCAGTAGTATGGAGATGAACACTGAAGCTTTCTTT
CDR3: CASSMEMNTEAFF

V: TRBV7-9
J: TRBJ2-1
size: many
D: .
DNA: TGTGCCAGCACAGGGAGCTCCTACAATGAGCAGTTCTTC
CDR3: CASTGSSYNEQFF

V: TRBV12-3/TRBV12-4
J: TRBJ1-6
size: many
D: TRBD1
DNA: TGTGCCAGCAGTTTGGAGACAGGGGTGATTGGGTCACCCCTCCACTTT
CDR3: CASSLETGVIGSPLHF

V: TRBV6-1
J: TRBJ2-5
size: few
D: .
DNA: TGTGCCAGCACCCGCCCGGAGACCCAGTACTTC
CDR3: CASTRPETQYF

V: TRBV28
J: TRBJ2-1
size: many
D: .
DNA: TGTGCCAGCAGTTTTGTCGAGGGAAAGAGCTCCTACAATGAGCAGTTCTTC
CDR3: CASSFVEGKSSYNEQFF

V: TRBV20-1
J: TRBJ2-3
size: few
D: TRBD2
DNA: TGCAGTGCTAGAGATCGGCTAGCGGGTACTAGCACAGATACGCAGTATTTT
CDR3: CSARDRLAGTSTDTQYF

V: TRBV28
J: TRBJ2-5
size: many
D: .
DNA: TGTGCCAGCAGTTTATCACTACCAGAGATTGAGACCCAGTACTTC
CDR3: CASSLSLPEIETQYF

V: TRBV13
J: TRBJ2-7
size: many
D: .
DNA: TGTGCCAGCAGCTTAGGCGACGGCAGGAGATACGAGCAGTACTTC
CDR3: CASSLGDGRRYEQYF

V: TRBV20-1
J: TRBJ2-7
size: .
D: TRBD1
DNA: TGCAGTGCTAGAGCCTCGTTGGGGGACAGGGCTGGAGCCTACGAGCAGTACTTC
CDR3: CSARASLGDRAGAYEQYF

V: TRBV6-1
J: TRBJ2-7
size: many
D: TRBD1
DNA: TGTGCCAGCAGGAGAGACCCCTTAGGACAGGGGATCGACGAGCAGTACTTC
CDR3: CASRRDPLGQGIDEQYF

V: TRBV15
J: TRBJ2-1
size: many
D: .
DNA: TGTGCCACCAGCAGAGGTCTTATTGCTCCTAGTAGCTCCTACAATGAGCAGTTCTTC
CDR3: CATSRGLIAPSSSYNEQFF

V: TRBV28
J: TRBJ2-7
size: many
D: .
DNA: TGTGCCAGCAGTTTAGGGTTTTGGACAGCTACAACCTACGAGCAGTACTTC
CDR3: CASSLGFWTATTYEQYF

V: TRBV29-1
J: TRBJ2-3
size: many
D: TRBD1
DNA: TGCAGCGTTGGAAGGGGGCAGGGAAGGGCGACAGATACGCAGTATTTT
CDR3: CSVGRGQGRATDTQYF

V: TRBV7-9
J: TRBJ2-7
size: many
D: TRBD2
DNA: TGTGCCAGCAGCTCTTGGGGGCTAGCGGGAGTTGAGCAGTACTTC
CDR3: CASSSWGLAGVEQYF

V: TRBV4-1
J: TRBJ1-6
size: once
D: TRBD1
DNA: TGCGCCAGCAGCCACCCCCAGGGGGGGACGTCTGCCCTCCACTTT
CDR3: CASSHPQGGTSALHF

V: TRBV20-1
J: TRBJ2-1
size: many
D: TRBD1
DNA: TGCAGTGCTAGAGGGGGAACAGGGGGCGGAGTCTTC
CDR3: CSARGGTGGGVF

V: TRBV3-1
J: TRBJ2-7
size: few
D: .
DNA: TGTGCCAGCAGCCTCTCCGTTCGCGTATTCTACGAGCAGTACTTC
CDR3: CASSLSVRVFYEQYF